Presented here are 19 T cell receptor beta chains from one specimen sequenced in a study of T cells after yellow fever vaccination. One entry per CDR3 protein, called by TCRdb with MiXCR from the 5' RACE reads. This table holds 250,000 to 350,000 distinct CDR3 sequences, 3.5% to 4.5% found once. Sequenced here: PBMCs, sampled 15 days after the yellow fever booster vaccination. The receptors were sampled from a man younger than 35 who received the YFV17D yellow fever vaccine.

This clonotype has a handful of counts. This sequence joins TRBV11-2 and TRBJ1-1; 7 bases agree with TRBD1. With 2 bases clipped from V and 3 bases from J, the junction kept 9 bases outside the gene matches. The CDR3 is 16 residues long. Per the germline V gene, CDR1 is SGHAT and CDR2 is FQNNGV. CDR3 in amino acids: CASSLILRQGHTEAFF. DNA for the CDR3: TGTGCCAGCAGCTTAATCTTGAGACAGGGACACACTGAAGCTTTCTTT.

This chain links TRBV7-2 with TRBJ1-5; D call uncertain. The CDR3 runs 13 residues. Germline-derived CDR1 and CDR2 are SGHTA and FQGNSA. Trimming removed 5 bases from V and 6 bases from J, with 11 bases in between. The CDR3 loop reads CASSRQRVQPQHF. The CDR3, as DNA: TGTGCCAGCAGCCGGCAAAGGGTTCAGCCCCAGCATTTT.

The chain combines TRBV28 with TRBJ2-1; weak D call: TRBD1 (6 bases). The CDR3 sequence is 14 residues long. Trimming left V 2 bases short and J 8 bases short, with 13 bases between. Germline assignment: CDR1 MDHEN and CDR2 SYDVKM. CDR3 region: CASSLLGRGDEQFF. CDR3 sequence (DNA): TGTGCCAGCAGTTTACTTGGCAGGGGCGATGAGCAGTTCTTC.

The chain joins TRBV4-2 to TRBJ1-5; D not certain. V gave up 0 bases and J gave up 15 bases, with 12 bases separating them. The CDR3 spans 12 residues. Germline V lookup: CDR1 LGHNA, CDR2 YNFKEQ. CDR3 in amino acids: CASSQEFSGLHF. CDR3 DNA sequence: TGTGCCAGCAGCCAAGAATTCTCGGGTTTGCATTTT.

This clonotype was observed at least ten times. CDR3 region: CAISKREDRTYEQYV. CDR3 coding DNA: TGTGCCATCAGTAAAAGGGAAGACAGAACCTACGAGCAGTACGTC. The V call is TRBV10-3, the J call TRBJ2-7; weak D call: TRBD1 (5 bases). Germline-derived CDR1 and CDR2 are ENHRY and SYGVKD. CDR3 length: 15 residues. Trimming took 5 bases from V and 2 from J, leaving 16 bases between them.

This clonotype was seen only a few times. The chain employs TRBV19 and TRBJ2-1; 9 nucleotides align to TRBD2. The CDR3 is made up of 15 amino acids. Germline V gene sequence: CDR1 LNHDA, CDR2 SQIVND (reference sequence). Losses at the gene ends were 1 base for V and 2 bases for J; bases not matched to a gene: 0. The CDR3 coding sequence is TGTGCCAGTAGTATAGGCGGGGGGGCCTACAATGAGCAGTTCTTC. Translation gives CASSIGGGAYNEQFF. The complete variable domain, with remaining parts taken from reference TRBV19 and TRBJ2-1, reads DGGITQSPKYLFRKEGQNVTLSCEQNLNHDAMYWYRQDPGQGLRLIYYSQIVNDFQKGDIAEGYSVSREKKESFPLTVTSAQKNPTAFYLCASSIGGGAYNEQFFGPGTRLTVL.

The chain couples TRBV4-1 to TRBJ2-3; 7 bases agree with TRBD1. The CDR3 has 15 amino acids. Trimming removed 7 bases from V and 2 bases from J; junction bases left unmatched: 9. In germline, CDR1 is MGHRA, CDR2 YSYEKL. In nucleotides, the CDR3 is TGCGCCAGCAAGACAAGGGGGCAAACCACAGATACGCAGTATTTT. It encodes CASKTRGQTTDTQYF.

Only a few counts were recorded for this clonotype. The J gene is TRBJ1-1, the V gene TRBV5-1; maybe TRBD1 (5 bases). Germline CDR1 is SGHRS and CDR2 is YFSETQ. This CDR3 has 13 residues. Trimming removed 2 bases from V and 6 bases from J, with 11 bases in between. The chain's CDR3 is CASSFGDHAEAFF. The CDR3 nucleotides read TGCGCCAGCAGCTTCGGGGACCACGCTGAAGCTTTCTTT.

This clonotype came up many times. The V call is TRBV11-2, the J call TRBJ1-3, with D perhaps TRBD1 (5 bases). This CDR3 has 17 residues. Germline V CDR1 and CDR2: SGHAT, FQNNGV. Trimming cost V 0 bases and J 4 bases, with 16 bases left between them. The CDR3 bases are TGTGCCAGCAGCTTAGAATCCAGGGTGTGGGGCGGAAACACCATATATTTT. This codes for CASSLESRVWGGNTIYF. Together with reference TRBV11-2 and TRBJ1-3, the CDR3 gives the full variable domain: EAGVAQSPRYKIIEKRQSVAFWCNPISGHATLYWYQQILGQGPKLLIQFQNNGVVDDSQLPKDRFSAERLKGVDSTLKIQPAKLEDSAVYLCASSLESRVWGGNTIYFGEGSWLTVV.

This clonotype was observed at least ten times. This chain links TRBV4-3 with TRBJ2-7; 7 bases align to TRBD2. V was clipped by 1 base and J by 6 bases; unmatched bases: 0. CDR1 and CDR2 from the germline V gene are LGHNA and YSLEER. This CDR3 region has 12 residues. CDR3 region: CASSQGGGEQYF. CDR3 bases: TGCGCCAGCAGCCAAGGGGGGGGCGAGCAGTACTTC.

About this clonotype: A junction end diverges from the germline sequence, so it may reflect a read error. The chain joins TRBV7-2 to TRBJ2-3; either TRBD1 or TRBD2 may fit D (5 bases each). This CDR3 has 15 residues. Germline CDR1 SGHTA, CDR2 FQGNSA. CDR3 sequence: CASSPYTSGPHAVRF. The CDR3 DNA sequence: TGTGCCAGCAGCCCTTACACCTCGGGGCCCCACGCAGTAAGATTT.

V and J are TRBV10-3 and TRBJ2-3, with 13 bases matching TRBD2. CDR3 length: 20 amino acids. With V trimmed by 3 bases and J by 2 bases, 14 bases remained unmatched. CDR1 ENHRY and CDR2 SYGVKD come from the germline V gene. CDR3 sequence reads: CAISEAFSGTSGAITDTQYF. The CDR3 nucleotides read TGTGCCATCAGTGAAGCCTTCTCCGGGACTAGCGGGGCGATCACAGATACGCAGTATTTT.

This clonotype was observed a few times. The rearrangement joins TRBV5-5 to TRBJ2-2; the D gene could be TRBD1 or TRBD2 (5 bases each). CDR3 size: 16 residues. The germline CDR1 and CDR2 sequences are SGHKS and YYEKEE (reference sequence). Between the trimmed V and J ends, which lost 0 bases and 1 base, there was a span of 10 bases. The CDR3 nucleotides read TGTGCCAGCAGCTTGGACGGGACGGTGAACACCGGGGAGCTGTTTTTT. Its translation: CASSLDGTVNTGELFF.

The gene calls are TRBV21-1 and TRBJ2-7; the table calls TRBD1, which could not be checked here. TRBV21-1 is annotated as a pseudogene. CDR3 length: 12 amino acids. The DNA for the CDR3 is TGTGCCATAAGGCGGTGGGGGAGCGAGCAGTACGTC. Its protein is CAIRRWGSEQYV.

The chain is built from TRBV4-2 and TRBJ2-7; 8 nucleotides align to TRBD1. The CDR3 has 14 amino acids. The germline V gene has CDR1 LGHNA and CDR2 YNFKEQ. V gave up 4 bases and J gave up 5 bases; unmatched junction bases: 7. The CDR3 sequence: CASSPTTGVNEQYF. Written as DNA, the CDR3 is TGTGCCAGCAGCCCAACGACAGGGGTCAACGAGCAGTACTTC.

This chain connects TRBV5-1 to TRBJ2-6, with 7 bases lining up with TRBD1. This CDR3 is 15 amino acids long. Trimming removed 4 bases from V and 6 bases from J; junction bases left unmatched: 7. Germline V gene sequence: CDR1 SGHRS, CDR2 YFSETQ. This CDR3 reads CASSPQTGLANVLTF. As DNA, the CDR3 is TGCGCCAGCAGCCCCCAGACAGGGTTGGCCAACGTCCTGACTTTC. The entire variable domain, with the rest obtained from reference TRBV5-1 and TRBJ2-6, is as follows: KAGVTQTPRYLIKTRGQQVTLSCSPISGHRSVSWYQQTPGQGLQFLFEYFSETQRNKGNFPGRFSGRQFSNSRSEMNVSTLELGDSALYLCASSPQTGLANVLTFGAGSRLTVL.

DNA of the CDR3: TGTGCCAGCAGCCAAGTAATGTCAGCCGGCTACACCTTC. It encodes CASSQVMSAGYTF. The rearrangement links TRBV3-1 to TRBJ1-2; D gene ambiguous. The germline V and J ends were trimmed by 1 base and 8 bases, with 11 bases remaining between them. This CDR3 has 13 amino acids. Germline V lookup: CDR1 LGHDT, CDR2 YNNKEL (reference sequence).

Ten or more counts support this clonotype. The rearrangement joins TRBV5-1 to TRBJ2-3; the D gene could be TRBD1 or TRBD2 (7 bases each). Deletions cut 2 bases from V and 3 bases from J, with 10 bases between. Germline loops: CDR1 SGHRS, CDR2 YFSETQ. The CDR3 extends over 14 amino acids. The DNA of the CDR3 is TGCGCCAGCAGCTTCCAGGGGGGGACAGATACGCAGTATTTT. Translation gives CASSFQGGTDTQYF.

This clonotype was detected ten times or more. J is TRBJ1-6 and V is TRBV4-3, with D unclear. CDR3 size: 15 residues. CDR1 is LGHNA and CDR2 is YSLEER in the germline V gene. The ends were cut back, 7 bases at V and 0 bases at J, with 10 bases in the middle. This CDR3 is CASTGMSSYNSPLHF. The CDR3 DNA reads TGCGCCAGCACGGGAATGAGCTCCTATAATTCACCCCTCCACTTT.